This TCR beta chain came from a study of B cell selection in AIRE deficiency. Sorted regulatory T cells were CD4-positive, CD25-high and CD127-low or negative. Worth noting for this clone: Its matching antigen is unknown.

Study findings and constraints: Healthy donors alone shared about a third of around 3,700 Treg sequences; patients alone about 10%. Only TCRbeta was sequenced; approximately 40% of shared healthy Treg sequences appeared in Tconv. In TCRBV usage, CDR3 length and diversity, patient Tconv and Treg cells matched healthy donors. About 33% of healthy-donor shared Treg TCRbeta sequences appeared in patient Tconv cells.

Between the trimmed V and J ends, which lost 9 bases and 4 bases, there was a span of 19 bases. CDR3 length equals 14 residues. Germline CDR1 is MNHEY and CDR2 is SMNVEV (reference sequence). The protocol was immunoSEQ multiplex PCR, while the TCRdb copy is restricted to in-frame clones and leaves out a portion. This sample has roughly 14,000 clones, with under 95% found just once. This TCR derives from a human donor with AIRE deficiency. The chain links TRBV27 to TRBJ2-7, with a weak D call TRBD1 (6 bases). Sequencing was carried out using Tregs sorted from PBMCs. The CDR3 spells CARNGDNLPYEQYF. Here the CDR3 DNA reads TGTGCCAGAAACGGGGACAATTTACCTTACGAGCAGTACTTC.